This T cell receptor beta chain was recovered during a study of a mutant IDH1 vaccine in newly diagnosed glioma. Study as a whole: Treated patients, averaging around 40 years, were roughly 62% male and around 40% female. Prior therapy was radiotherapy, temozolomide, or both; most received both. Study conclusions and caveats: Among all patients, vaccine-induced immune responses occurred in about 93%.

Sequencing was performed with immunoSEQ multiplex PCR; in TCRdb, only in-frame clones are kept and a portion is missing. The sample yields around 82,000 clones, over 70% seen once. Time point: baseline, week 1 (first vaccination visit). Specified treatment: pre-vaccination baseline after standard-of-care therapy. V shed 4 bases and J 4 bases; nucleotides not matched to a gene: 6. Germline lookup yields CDR1 LGHNA and CDR2 YNFKEQ. The CDR3 sequence is 14 residues long. For this clone: The antigen is not known.

This material consisted of PBMCs, taken from a glioma patient treated with radiotherapy, temozolomide or both. The sequence was collected from a man aged 35-49 years with glioma. Some clones in this sample may be carry-over from other donors' samples. V is TRBV4-2 and J is TRBJ2-5; TRBD2 matches 7 bases. The CDR3 DNA sequence: TGTGCCAGCAGCCTCGGACTAGACGGAGAGACCCAGTACTTC. It specifies CASSLGLDGETQYF.